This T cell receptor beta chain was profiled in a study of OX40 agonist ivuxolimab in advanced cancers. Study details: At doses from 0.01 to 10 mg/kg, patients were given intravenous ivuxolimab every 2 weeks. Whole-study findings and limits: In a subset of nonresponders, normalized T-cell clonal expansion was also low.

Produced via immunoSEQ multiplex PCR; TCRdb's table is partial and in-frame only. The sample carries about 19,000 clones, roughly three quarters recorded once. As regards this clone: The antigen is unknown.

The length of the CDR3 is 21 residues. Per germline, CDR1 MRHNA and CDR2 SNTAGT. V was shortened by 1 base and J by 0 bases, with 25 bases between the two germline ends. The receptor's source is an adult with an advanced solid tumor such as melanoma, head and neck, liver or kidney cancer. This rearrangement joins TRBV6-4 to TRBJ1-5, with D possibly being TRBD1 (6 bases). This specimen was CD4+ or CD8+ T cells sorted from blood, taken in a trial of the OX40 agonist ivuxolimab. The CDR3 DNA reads TGTGCCAGCAGTGACTGGATTCGCTCTTGGACAGAAAAATATAGCAATCAGCCCCAGCATTTT. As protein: CASSDWIRSWTEKYSNQPQHF.